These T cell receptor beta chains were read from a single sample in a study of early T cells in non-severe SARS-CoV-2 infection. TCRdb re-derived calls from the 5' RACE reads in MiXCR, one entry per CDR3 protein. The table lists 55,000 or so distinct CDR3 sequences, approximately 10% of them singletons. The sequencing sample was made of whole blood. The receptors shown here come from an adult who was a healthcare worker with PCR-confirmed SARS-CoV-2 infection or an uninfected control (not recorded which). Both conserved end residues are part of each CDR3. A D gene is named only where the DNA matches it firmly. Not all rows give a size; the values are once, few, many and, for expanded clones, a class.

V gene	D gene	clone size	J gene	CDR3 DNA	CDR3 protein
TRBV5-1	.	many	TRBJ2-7	TGCGCCAGCAGCTCCGGGACAACTGTCTCCTACGAGCAGTACTTC	CASSSGTTVSYEQYF
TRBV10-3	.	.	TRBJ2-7	TGTGCCATCAGTGGGGGAGCACGAGACTACGAGCAGTACTTC	CAISGGARDYEQYF
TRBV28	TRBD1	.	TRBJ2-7	TGTGCCATTTATGGGACAGGGATGCAGTACTTC	CAIYGTGMQYF
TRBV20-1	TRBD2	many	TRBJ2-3	TGCAGTGCTAGTCTTTTCGCGACTAGCGGAGAAATAAACACAGATACGCAGTATTTT	CSASLFATSGEINTDTQYF
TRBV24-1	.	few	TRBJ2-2	TGTGCCACCAGTGATTTCGGGGGGAACACCGGGGAGCTGTTTTTT	CATSDFGGNTGELFF
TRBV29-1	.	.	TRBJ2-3	TGCAGCGTTGAAAGATCTGGCACAGATACGCAGTATTTT	CSVERSGTDTQYF
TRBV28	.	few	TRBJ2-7	TGTGCCAGCCGACAAGCGGGGACACCGTACGAGCAGTACTTC	CASRQAGTPYEQYF
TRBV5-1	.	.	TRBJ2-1	TGCGCCAGCACAGGGGCCACCTACAATGAGCAGTTCTTC	CASTGATYNEQFF
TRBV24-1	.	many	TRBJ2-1	TGTGCCACCAGACAGCACCTTTACAATGAGCAGTTCTTC	CATRQHLYNEQFF
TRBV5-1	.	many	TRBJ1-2	TGCGCCAGCGCACGAAGGGAGACAGACTATGGCTACACCTTC	CASARRETDYGYTF
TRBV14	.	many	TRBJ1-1	TGTGCCAGCAGCCAAGAATGGCAGAATGAAGCTTTCTTT	CASSQEWQNEAFF
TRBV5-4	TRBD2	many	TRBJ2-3	TGTGCCAGCAGCTTGGACCCTAGCGGGACTAGCACAGATACGCAGTATTTT	CASSLDPSGTSTDTQYF
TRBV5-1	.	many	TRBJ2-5	TGCGCCAGCAGCTGGGGCAGTACGTACCAAGAGACCCAGTACTTC	CASSWGSTYQETQYF
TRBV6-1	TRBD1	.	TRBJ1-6	TGTGCCAGCAGTGAAGGAGGGGCGCGAGGGGGCCAAGGACCCCTCCACTTT	CASSEGGARGGQGPLHF
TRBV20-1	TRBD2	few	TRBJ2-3	TGCAGTGCTAGAGATCTACGTACTAGCGCAACTAGCACAGATACGCAGTATTTT	CSARDLRTSATSTDTQYF
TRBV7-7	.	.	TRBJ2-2	TGTGCTAGCAGCTTAGAAGTAAGGGACGGCGGGGAGCTGTTTTTT	CASSLEVRDGGELFF
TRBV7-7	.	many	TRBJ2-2	TGTGCCAGCGCCCTGGACTCCGTAACCGGGGAGCTGTTTTTT	CASALDSVTGELFF
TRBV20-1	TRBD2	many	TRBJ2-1	TGCAGTAGCGGGAGGGCCCGGAATGAGCAGTTCTTC	CSSGRARNEQFF
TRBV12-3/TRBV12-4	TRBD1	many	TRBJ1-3	TGTGCCAGCAGGATGACAGGGGGCTCTGGAAACACCATATATTTT	CASRMTGGSGNTIYF
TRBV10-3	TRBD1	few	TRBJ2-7	TGTGCCATCAGCCAGCGACAGGGTCACGAGCAGTACTTC	CAISQRQGHEQYF
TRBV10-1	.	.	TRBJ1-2	TGCGCCAGCAACCCGAGGGAAGGCTACTATGGCTACACCTTC	CASNPREGYYGYTF
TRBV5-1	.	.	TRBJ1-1	TGCGCCAGCAGTTATGGGACGGACACTGAAGCTTTCTTT	CASSYGTDTEAFF
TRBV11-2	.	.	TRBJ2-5	TGTGCCAGCAGCTTAGCGCAGTACAGGGCCACGCCCGGGGAGACCCAGTACTTC	CASSLAQYRATPGETQYF
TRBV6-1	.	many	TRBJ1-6	TGTGCCAGCAGTGAAGCGGAGCACCACCGGGGCTATAATTCACCCCTCCACTTT	CASSEAEHHRGYNSPLHF
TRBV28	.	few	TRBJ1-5	TGTGCCAGCAGTTTGTCCAGGGGATCATGGAATCAGCCCCAGCATTTT	CASSLSRGSWNQPQHF
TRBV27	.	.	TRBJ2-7	TGTGCCAGCACTCCTGCGGGCCACCTAACCTACGAGCAGTACTTC	CASTPAGHLTYEQYF
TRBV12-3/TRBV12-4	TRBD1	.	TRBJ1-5	TGTGCCAGCAGTCCACCACAGGGGGCTGTTCAGCCCCAGCATTTT	CASSPPQGAVQPQHF
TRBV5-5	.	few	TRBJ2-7	TGTGCCAGCAGCTTGGCCCCGGGGGATTACGAGCAGTACTTC	CASSLAPGDYEQYF
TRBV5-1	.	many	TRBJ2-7	TGCGCCAGCAGCTTGGCCGGCCGCGAGCAGTACTTC	CASSLAGREQYF
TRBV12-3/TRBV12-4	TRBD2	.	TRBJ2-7	TGTGCCAGCAGTACCTCAAGCGGGAGGGGTAACAAGCAGTACTTC	CASSTSSGRGNKQYF
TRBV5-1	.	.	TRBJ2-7	TGCGCCAGCAGTGAGTCCCACTACGAGCAGTACTTC	CASSESHYEQYF
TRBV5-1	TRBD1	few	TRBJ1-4	TGCGCCAGCAGCTTGGATGCAGGGGGTTCAGCTGAAAAACTGTTTTTT	CASSLDAGGSAEKLFF
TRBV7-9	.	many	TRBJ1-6	TGTGCCAGCAGCCGGGATCGGACAGAAAATAATTCACCCCTCCACTTT	CASSRDRTENNSPLHF
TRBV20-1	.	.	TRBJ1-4	TGCAGTGCTAGAGATGTTAATGAAAAACTGTTTTTT	CSARDVNEKLFF
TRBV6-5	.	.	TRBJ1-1	TGTGCCAGCAGCTCCGGGGAAGCCTTGAACACTGAAGCTTTCTTT	CASSSGEALNTEAFF
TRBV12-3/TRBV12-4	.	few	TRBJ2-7	TGTGCCAGCAGTAGGGGGGCGCCTGGGTTCGACTACGAGCAGTACTTC	CASSRGAPGFDYEQYF
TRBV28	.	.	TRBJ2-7	TGTGCCAGCAGGAAACCGGGACATGACGAGCAGTACTTC	CASRKPGHDEQYF
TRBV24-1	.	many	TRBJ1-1	TGTGCCACCAGTGATGGCTACTTCACTGAAGCTTTCTTT	CATSDGYFTEAFF
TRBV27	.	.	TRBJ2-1	TGTGCCAGCAGTTTAATTACAGGAACCTACAATGAGCAGTTCTTC	CASSLITGTYNEQFF
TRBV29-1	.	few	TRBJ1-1	TGCAGCGTTGAGGGGAACACTGAAGCTTTCTTT	CSVEGNTEAFF
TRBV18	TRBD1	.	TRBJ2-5	TGTGCCAGCTCACCGGGTTGGGGGACAGCACAAGAGACCCAGTACTTC	CASSPGWGTAQETQYF
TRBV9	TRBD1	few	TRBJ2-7	TGTGCCAGCAGCCCACCGGGACAGGCCTTCGAAGAGCAGTACTTC	CASSPPGQAFEEQYF
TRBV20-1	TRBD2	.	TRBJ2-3	TGCAGTGCTAGGCCTAGCGGGGGCACAGATACGCAGTATTTT	CSARPSGGTDTQYF
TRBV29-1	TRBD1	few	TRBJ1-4	TGCAGCGTTGAACGACAGGGCGAAAATGAAAAACTGTTTTTT	CSVERQGENEKLFF
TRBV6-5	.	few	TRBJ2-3	TGTGCCAGCAGAGTCCAGAGGAGCACAGATACGCAGTATTTT	CASRVQRSTDTQYF
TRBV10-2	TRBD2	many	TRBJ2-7	TGCGCCAGTGTAATCGGGACTAGCGGGAAAGGCGCCTACGAGCAGTACTTC	CASVIGTSGKGAYEQYF
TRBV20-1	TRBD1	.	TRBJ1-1	TGCAGTCCAAGGGTTCCGGGACAGGCTAACACTGAAGCTTTCTTT	CSPRVPGQANTEAFF
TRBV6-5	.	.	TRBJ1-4	TGTGCCAGCAGTTACAAGGAGCCGCCTAATGAAAAACTGTTTTTT	CASSYKEPPNEKLFF
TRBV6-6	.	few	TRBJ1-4	TGTGCCAGCACCCAACTCGCGCAGGGCCCAGGAAAACTGTTTTTT	CASTQLAQGPGKLFF
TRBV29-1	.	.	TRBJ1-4	TGCAGCGCGCGGGACGGAGGAGACGAAAAACTGTTTTTT	CSARDGGDEKLFF
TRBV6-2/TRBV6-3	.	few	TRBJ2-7	TGTGCCAGCAGTTCCCCTTTATCCGAGCAGTACTTC	CASSSPLSEQYF
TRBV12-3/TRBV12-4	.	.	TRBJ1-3	TGTGCCAGCAGTACCCAGGGCTCTGGAAACACCATATATTTT	CASSTQGSGNTIYF
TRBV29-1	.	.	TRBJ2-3	TGCAGGGCCGAGACCACAGATACGCAGTATTTT	CRAETTDTQYF
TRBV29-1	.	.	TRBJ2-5	TGCAGCGTTGAAGTCGTTAGCGAAGAGACCCAGTACTTC	CSVEVVSEETQYF
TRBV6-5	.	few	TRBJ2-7	TGTGCCAGCCAACTTATAGCCAGCGGCTCCTACGAGCAGTACTTC	CASQLIASGSYEQYF
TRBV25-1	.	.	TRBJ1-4	TGTGCCAGCAGCCCCGGGCCTCGGGAACTGTTTTTT	CASSPGPRELFF
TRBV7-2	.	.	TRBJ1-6	TGTGCCAGCAGCCTAGGGGGGACCAACGGGCTCCACTTT	CASSLGGTNGLHF
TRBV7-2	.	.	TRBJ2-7	TGTGCCAGCAAGAAGAGGTCAGGTGGATCCCACGAGCAGTACTTC	CASKKRSGGSHEQYF
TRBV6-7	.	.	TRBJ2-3	TGTGCCAGCCCCAGCACAGATACGCAGTATTTT	CASPSTDTQYF